This TCR beta chain appears in the sequencing data of a study of shared clonotypes between healthy human individuals. The CDR3 covers 14 residues. From germline, CDR1 is SNHLY and CDR2 FYNNEI. V dropped 0 bases and J dropped 6 bases, with 9 bases sitting between them. Positively selected for CCR7, the CD45RO-negative cells used as naive CD8 cells excluded terminally differentiated effector memory CD45RA+ cells. In the authors' methods: Owing to the provision of junction-only sequences devoid of quality scores by immunoSEQ, filtering differed. Method: immunoSEQ multiplex PCR; TCRdb's copy keeps in-frame clones and lacks some. V, J and clone size were drawn from that table, and D and trimming were deduced from the DNA. The profile shows about 2.1 million clones, 85% to 95% of them singletons. Study results and limitations: Naive subsets generally had larger estimated richness than memory subsets.

About this clone itself: Its antigen is undetermined.

Sequencing input: naive CD8+ T cells from PBMCs. The clonotype comes from a man aged 18-30 years in good health. Some clones in this sample may be carry-over from other donors' samples. The genes are TRBV2 and TRBJ2-1, with D uncertain. The CDR3 reads CASSEAESINEQFF. The CDR3 DNA sequence: TGTGCCAGCAGTGAAGCGGAAAGTATCAATGAGCAGTTCTTC.